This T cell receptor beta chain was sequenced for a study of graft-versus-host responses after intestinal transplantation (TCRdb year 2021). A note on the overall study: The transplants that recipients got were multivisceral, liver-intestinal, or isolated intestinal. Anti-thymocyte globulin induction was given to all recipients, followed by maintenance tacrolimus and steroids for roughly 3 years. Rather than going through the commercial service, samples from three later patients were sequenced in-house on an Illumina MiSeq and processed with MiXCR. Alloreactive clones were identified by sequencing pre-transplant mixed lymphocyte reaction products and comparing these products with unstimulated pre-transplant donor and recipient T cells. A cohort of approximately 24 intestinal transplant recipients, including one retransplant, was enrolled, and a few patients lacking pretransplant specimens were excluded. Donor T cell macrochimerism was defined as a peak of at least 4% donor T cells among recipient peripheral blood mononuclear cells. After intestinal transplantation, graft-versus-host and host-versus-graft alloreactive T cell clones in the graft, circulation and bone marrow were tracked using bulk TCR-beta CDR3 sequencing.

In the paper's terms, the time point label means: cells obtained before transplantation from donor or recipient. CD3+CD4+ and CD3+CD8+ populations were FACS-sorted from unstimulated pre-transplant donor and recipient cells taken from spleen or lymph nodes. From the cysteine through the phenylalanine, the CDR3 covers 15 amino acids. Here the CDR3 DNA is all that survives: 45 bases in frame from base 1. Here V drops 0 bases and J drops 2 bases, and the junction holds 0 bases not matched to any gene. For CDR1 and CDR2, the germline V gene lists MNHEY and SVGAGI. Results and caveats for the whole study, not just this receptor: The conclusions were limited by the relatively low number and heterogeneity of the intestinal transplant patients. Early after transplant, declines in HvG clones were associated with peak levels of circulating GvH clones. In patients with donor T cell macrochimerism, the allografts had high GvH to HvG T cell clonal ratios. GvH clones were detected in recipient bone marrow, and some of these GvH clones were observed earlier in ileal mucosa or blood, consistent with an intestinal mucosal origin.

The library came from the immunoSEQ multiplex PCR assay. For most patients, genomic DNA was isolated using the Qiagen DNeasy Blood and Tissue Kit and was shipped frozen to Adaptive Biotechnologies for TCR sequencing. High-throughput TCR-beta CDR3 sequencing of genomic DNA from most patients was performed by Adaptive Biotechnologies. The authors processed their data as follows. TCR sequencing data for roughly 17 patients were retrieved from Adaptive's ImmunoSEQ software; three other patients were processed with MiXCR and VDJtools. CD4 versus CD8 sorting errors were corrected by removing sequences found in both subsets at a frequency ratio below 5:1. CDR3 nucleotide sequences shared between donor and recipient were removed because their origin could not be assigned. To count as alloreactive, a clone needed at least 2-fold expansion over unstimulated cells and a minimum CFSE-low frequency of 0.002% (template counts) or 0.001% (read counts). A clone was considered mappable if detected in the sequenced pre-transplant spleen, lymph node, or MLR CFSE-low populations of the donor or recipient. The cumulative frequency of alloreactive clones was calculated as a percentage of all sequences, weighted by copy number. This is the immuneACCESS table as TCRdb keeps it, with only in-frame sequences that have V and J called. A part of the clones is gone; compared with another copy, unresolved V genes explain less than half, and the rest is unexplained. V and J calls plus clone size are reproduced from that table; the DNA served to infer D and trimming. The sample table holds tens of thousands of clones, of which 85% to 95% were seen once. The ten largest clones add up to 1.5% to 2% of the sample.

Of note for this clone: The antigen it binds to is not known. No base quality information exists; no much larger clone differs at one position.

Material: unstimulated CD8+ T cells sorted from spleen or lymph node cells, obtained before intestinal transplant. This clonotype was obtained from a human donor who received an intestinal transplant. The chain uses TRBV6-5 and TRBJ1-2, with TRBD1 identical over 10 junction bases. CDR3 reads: CASSYSGQGNYGYTF. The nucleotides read TGTGCCAGCAGTTACTCGGGACAGGGGAACTATGGCTACACCTTC.